This T cell receptor beta chain comes out of a study of identical twins. Germline V gene data show CDR1 as MDHEN and CDR2 as SYDVKM. Trimming shortened V by 5 bases and J by 7 bases, and 21 bases separated the two germline ends. This CDR3 is 15 amino acids long. TCRdb re-called the 5' RACE reads with MiXCR, one entry per CDR3 protein. Seen here are roughly 1,500,000 distinct CDR3 sequences, more than 30% observed once, and the top ten hold roughly 0.3%. The specimen was cord blood. This chain links TRBV28 with TRBJ2-7, with D possibly matching TRBD1 (6 bases). This clonotype was obtained from a newborn girl in good health. DNA of the CDR3: TGTGCCAGCAGTCGAGGGGGAGCCACCAACAATGAGCAGTACTTC. The encoded protein is CASSRGGATNNEQYF.